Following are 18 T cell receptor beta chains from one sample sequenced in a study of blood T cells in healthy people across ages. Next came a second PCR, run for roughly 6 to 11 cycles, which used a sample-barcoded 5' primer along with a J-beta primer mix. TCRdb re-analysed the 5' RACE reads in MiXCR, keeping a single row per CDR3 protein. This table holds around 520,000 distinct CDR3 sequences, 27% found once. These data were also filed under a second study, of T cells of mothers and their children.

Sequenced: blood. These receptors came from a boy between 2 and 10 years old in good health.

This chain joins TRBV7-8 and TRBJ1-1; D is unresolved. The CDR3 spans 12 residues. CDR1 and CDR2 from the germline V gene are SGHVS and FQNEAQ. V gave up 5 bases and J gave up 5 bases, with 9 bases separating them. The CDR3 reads CASSPLGTEAFF. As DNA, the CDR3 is TGTGCCAGCAGCCCTCTAGGGACTGAAGCTTTCTTT.

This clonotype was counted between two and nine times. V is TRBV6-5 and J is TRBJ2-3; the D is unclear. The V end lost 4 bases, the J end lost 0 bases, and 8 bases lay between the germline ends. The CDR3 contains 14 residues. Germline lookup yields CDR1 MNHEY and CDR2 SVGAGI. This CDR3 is CASSSMGSTDTQYF. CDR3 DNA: TGTGCCAGCAGTTCCATGGGGAGCACAGATACGCAGTATTTT.

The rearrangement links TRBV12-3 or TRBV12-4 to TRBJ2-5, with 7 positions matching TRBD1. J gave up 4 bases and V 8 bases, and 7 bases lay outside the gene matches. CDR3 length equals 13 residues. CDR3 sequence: CASQPRDRETQYF. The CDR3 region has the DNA TGTGCCAGCCAGCCCCGGGACAGAGAGACCCAGTACTTC.

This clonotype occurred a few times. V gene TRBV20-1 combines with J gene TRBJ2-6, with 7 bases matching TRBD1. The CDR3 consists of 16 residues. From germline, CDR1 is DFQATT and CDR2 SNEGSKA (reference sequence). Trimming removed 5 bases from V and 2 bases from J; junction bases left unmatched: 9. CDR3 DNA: TGCAGTGCTCGCACCCCACAGGGGACTGGGGCCAACGTCCTGACTTTC. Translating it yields CSARTPQGTGANVLTF.

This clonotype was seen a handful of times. The CDR3 is CASSLEPTGYGYTF. DNA for the CDR3: TGCGCCAGCAGCTTGGAGCCTACAGGGTACGGCTACACCTTC. V is TRBV5-1 and J is TRBJ1-2, with D perhaps matching TRBD1 (6 bases). Germline assignment: CDR1 SGHRS and CDR2 YFSETQ. Between the trimmed V and J ends, which lost 0 bases and 8 bases, there was a span of 14 bases. The CDR3 totals 14 residues.

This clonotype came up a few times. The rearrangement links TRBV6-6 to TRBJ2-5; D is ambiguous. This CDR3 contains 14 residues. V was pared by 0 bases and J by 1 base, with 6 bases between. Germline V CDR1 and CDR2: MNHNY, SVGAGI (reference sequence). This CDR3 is CASSYSGPQETQYF. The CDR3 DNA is TGTGCCAGCAGTTACTCAGGGCCCCAAGAGACCCAGTACTTC.

The CDR3 DNA sequence: TGTGCCAGCAGCTTATACAAACGACTAGCGCCACACAATGAGCAGTTCTTC. Amino acids: CASSLYKRLAPHNEQFF. The chain has TRBV11-1 and TRBJ2-1, with 8 bases aligning to TRBD2. In germline, CDR1 is SGHAT, CDR2 FQDESV (reference sequence). This CDR3 has 17 amino acids. The trim removed 2 bases at V and 5 bases at J, leaving 11 bases unmatched.

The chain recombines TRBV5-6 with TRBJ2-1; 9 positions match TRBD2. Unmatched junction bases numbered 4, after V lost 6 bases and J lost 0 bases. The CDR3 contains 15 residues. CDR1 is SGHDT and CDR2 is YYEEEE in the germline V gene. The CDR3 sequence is CASNSAGGSYNEQFF. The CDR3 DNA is TGTGCCAGCAACTCAGCGGGGGGCTCCTACAATGAGCAGTTCTTC.

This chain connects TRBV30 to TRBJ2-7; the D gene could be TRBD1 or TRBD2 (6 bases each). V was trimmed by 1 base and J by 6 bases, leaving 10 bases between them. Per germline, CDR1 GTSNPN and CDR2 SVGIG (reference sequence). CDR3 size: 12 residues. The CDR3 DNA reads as TGTGCCTGGAGTGCCGGAGGGGGCGAGCAGTACTTC. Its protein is CAWSAGGGEQYF.

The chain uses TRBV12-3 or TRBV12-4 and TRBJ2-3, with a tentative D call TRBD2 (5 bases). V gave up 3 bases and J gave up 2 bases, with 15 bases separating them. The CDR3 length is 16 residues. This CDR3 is CASSFQGRGFTDTQYF. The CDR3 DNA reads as TGTGCCAGCAGTTTTCAAGGCAGAGGGTTCACAGATACGCAGTATTTT.

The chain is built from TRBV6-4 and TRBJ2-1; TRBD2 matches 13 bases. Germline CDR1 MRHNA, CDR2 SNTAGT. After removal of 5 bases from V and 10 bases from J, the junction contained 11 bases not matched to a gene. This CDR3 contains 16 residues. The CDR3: CASSTSGGARTGEQFF. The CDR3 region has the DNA TGTGCCAGCAGTACTAGCGGGGGGGCCAGAACGGGGGAGCAGTTCTTC.

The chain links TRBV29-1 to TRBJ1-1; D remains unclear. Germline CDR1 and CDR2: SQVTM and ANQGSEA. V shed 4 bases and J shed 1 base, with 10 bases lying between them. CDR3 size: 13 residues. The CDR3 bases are TGCAGCGTTGCCCCCGGTGGGAACACTGAAGCTTTCTTT. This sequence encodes CSVAPGGNTEAFF.

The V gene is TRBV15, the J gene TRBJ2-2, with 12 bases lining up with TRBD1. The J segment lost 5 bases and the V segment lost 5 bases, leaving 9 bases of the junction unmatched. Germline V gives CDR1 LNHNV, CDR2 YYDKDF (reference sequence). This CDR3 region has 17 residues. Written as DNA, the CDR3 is TGTGCCACCAGCGAATCCGGGACAGGGGGCAGAACCGGGGAGCTGTTTTTT. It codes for CATSESGTGGRTGELFF.

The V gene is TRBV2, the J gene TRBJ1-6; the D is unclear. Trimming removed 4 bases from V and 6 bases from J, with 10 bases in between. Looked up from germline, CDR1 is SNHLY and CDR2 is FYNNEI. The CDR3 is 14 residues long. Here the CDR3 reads CASSVRVANSPLHF. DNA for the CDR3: TGTGCCAGCAGTGTCCGGGTAGCTAATTCACCCCTCCACTTT.

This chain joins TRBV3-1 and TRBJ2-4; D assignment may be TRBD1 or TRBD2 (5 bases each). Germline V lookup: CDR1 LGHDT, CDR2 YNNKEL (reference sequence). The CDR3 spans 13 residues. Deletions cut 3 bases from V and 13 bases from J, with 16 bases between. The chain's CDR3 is CASSQTLRGSQYF. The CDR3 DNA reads TGTGCCAGCAGCCAGACCCTACGGGGCTCACAGTACTTC. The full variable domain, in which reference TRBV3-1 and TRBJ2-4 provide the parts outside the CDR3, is DTAVSQTPKYLVTQMGNDKSIKCEQNLGHDTMYWYKQDSKKFLKIMFSYNNKELIINETVPNRFSPKSPDKAHLNLHINSLELGDSAVYFCASSQTLRGSQYFGAGTRLSVL.

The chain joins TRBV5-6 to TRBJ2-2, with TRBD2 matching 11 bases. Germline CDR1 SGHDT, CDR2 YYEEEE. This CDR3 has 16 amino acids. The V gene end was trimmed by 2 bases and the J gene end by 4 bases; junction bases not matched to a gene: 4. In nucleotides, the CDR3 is TGTGCCAGCAGCTTTAGCGGGGGGGCGCGCACCGGGGAGCTGTTTTTT. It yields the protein CASSFSGGARTGELFF. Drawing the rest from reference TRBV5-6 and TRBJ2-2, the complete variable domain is DAGVTQSPTHLIKTRGQQVTLRCSPKSGHDTVSWYQQALGQGPQFIFQYYEEEERQRGNFPDRFSGHQFPNYSSELNVNALLLGDSALYLCASSFSGGARTGELFFGEGSRLTVL.

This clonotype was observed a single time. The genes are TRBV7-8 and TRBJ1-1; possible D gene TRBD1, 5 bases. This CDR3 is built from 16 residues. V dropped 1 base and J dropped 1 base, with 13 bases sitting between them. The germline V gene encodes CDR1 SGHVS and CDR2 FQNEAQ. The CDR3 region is CASSLVGDGRNTEAFF. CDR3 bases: TGTGCCAGCAGCTTAGTGGGGGACGGCCGGAACACTGAAGCTTTCTTT. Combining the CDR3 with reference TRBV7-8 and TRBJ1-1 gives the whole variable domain GAGVSQSPRYKVAKRGQDVALRCDPISGHVSLFWYQQALGQGPEFLTYFQNEAQLDKSGLPSDRFFAERPEGSVSTLKIQRTQQEDSAVYLCASSLVGDGRNTEAFFGQGTRLTVV.

CDR3 nucleotide sequence: TGCAGTGCTAGGTTAGCGGGAGGAGCAGAGACCCAGTACTTC. It is translated as CSARLAGGAETQYF. This chain uses TRBV20-1 with TRBJ2-5; 10 bases match TRBD2. Losses at the gene ends were 3 bases for V and 4 bases for J; bases not matched to a gene: 5. The germline gives CDR1 DFQATT, CDR2 SNEGSKA (reference sequence). This CDR3 comprises 14 residues.